This passage covers 7 T cell receptor beta chains from one sample sequenced in a study of T cells in Graves' hyperthyroidism and ophthalmopathy. Amplification of TCR beta CDR3 regions used RNA as the template. TCR CDR3 underwent first-round RT-PCR with the HTBI primer set. In TCRdb, the multiplex PCR reads were re-called with MiXCR into one record per CDR3 protein. The sample lists 150,000 or so distinct CDR3 sequences, around 20% occurring once. Sequencing was carried out using blood. All receptors derive from a woman between 50 and 59 years old with Graves' hyperthyroidism that later progressed to Graves' ophthalmopathy.

This clonotype was seen ten or more times. V and J are TRBV5-8 and TRBJ1-6, with TRBD1 as a possible D gene (5 bases). V was cut by 0 bases and J by 10 bases, with 11 bases left in between. The length of the CDR3 is 14 residues. The V gene's germline CDR1 is SGHTS and CDR2 YDEGEE. The CDR3 nucleotides read TGTGCCAGCAGCTTGGGCAGGGCGGGATCACCCCTCCACTTT. It encodes CASSLGRAGSPLHF.

This clonotype was counted ten times or more. The rearrangement uses TRBV7-2 and TRBJ2-2; D is unclear. The length of the CDR3 is 15 residues. Germline CDR1 and CDR2: SGHTA and FQGNSA. The germline V and J ends were trimmed by 5 bases and 0 bases, with 10 bases remaining between them. CDR3: CASSRRISNTGELFF. In nucleotides, the CDR3 is TGTGCCAGCAGCCGACGGATCTCGAACACCGGGGAGCTGTTTTTT.

This clonotype was seen repeatedly, ten times or more. V gene TRBV20-1 combines with J gene TRBJ2-7; TRBD2 agrees at 12 bases. This CDR3 region has 19 residues. The J segment lost 0 bases and the V segment lost 0 bases, leaving 12 bases of the junction unmatched. Germline CDR1 DFQATT, CDR2 SNEGSKA (reference sequence). CDR3 in amino acids: CSARDASLAGGQSSYEQYF. CDR3 coding DNA: TGCAGTGCTAGAGATGCGTCGCTAGCGGGAGGGCAGAGCTCCTACGAGCAGTACTTC.

V gene TRBV19 combines with J gene TRBJ1-2, with a weak D call TRBD1 (5 bases). Trimming pared 10 bases from V and 6 bases from J, leaving 15 bases between. In germline, CDR1 is LNHDA, CDR2 SQIVND (reference sequence). The CDR3 has 12 amino acids. The CDR3 DNA is TGTGCCACAAACACCAAAGGGGATGGCTACACCTTC. It codes for CATNTKGDGYTF.

This chain connects TRBV7-3 to TRBJ2-3; TRBD2 agrees at 9 bases. Germline CDR1 reads SGHTA; CDR2 reads FQGTGA. The CDR3 loop spans 15 amino acids. V shed 4 bases and J 4 bases; nucleotides not matched to a gene: 6. CDR3 sequence reads: CASSSRTSAADTQYF. Here the CDR3 DNA reads TGTGCCAGCAGCTCTCGGACTAGCGCGGCAGATACGCAGTATTTT.

This clonotype was seen at least ten times. The J gene is TRBJ2-5, the V gene TRBV5-6; no clear D. Looked up from germline, CDR1 is SGHDT and CDR2 is YYEEEE. The CDR3 totals 14 residues. Trimming cost V 1 base and J 0 bases, with 7 bases left between them. This CDR3 is CASSLLQYQETQYF. DNA of the CDR3: TGTGCCAGCAGCTTGCTCCAGTACCAAGAGACCCAGTACTTC.

In this sample, this clonotype turned up many times. V usage is TRBV20-1 and J usage is TRBJ2-7; TRBD1 or TRBD2 may be the D gene (5 bases each). The CDR3 has 15 amino acids. The germline V gene has CDR1 DFQATT and CDR2 SNEGSKA (reference sequence). V lost 0 bases and J lost 0, with 12 bases in between. DNA for the CDR3: TGCAGTGCTAGAGAGCGCCGGGACGCCTCCTACGAGCAGTACTTC. This encodes CSARERRDASYEQYF.